The 17 T cell receptor beta chains reported below all come from one sample, sequenced in a study of cytomegalovirus exposure and HLA in healthy donors. With 60 Vbeta and 13 Jbeta primers, the PCR was carried out. Method: immunoSEQ multiplex PCR; TCRdb's copy keeps in-frame clones and lacks some. The sample lists roughly 99,000 clones, over 65% occurring once. Sequencing was performed on PBMCs. These TCRs come from a man in his 60s in good health and CMV-seropositive.

V and J are TRBV7-6 and TRBJ1-6; a possible D gene is TRBD1 (6 bases). The CDR3 length is 15 residues. V was shortened by 6 bases and J by 6 bases, with 15 bases between the two germline ends. Germline lookup yields CDR1 SGHVS and CDR2 FNYEAQ. CDR3 amino acids: CASRPGIGGNSPLHF. The CDR3 nucleotides read TGTGCCAGCAGACCCGGTATAGGGGGTAATTCACCCCTCCACTTT.

The V and J genes are TRBV6-6 and TRBJ2-2; 11 bases match TRBD1. CDR3 length: 16 residues. CDR1 and CDR2 (germline): MNHNY, SVGAGI (reference sequence). With 5 bases clipped from V and 5 bases from J, the junction kept 7 bases outside the gene matches. In nucleotides, the CDR3 is TGTGCCAGCAGTCAGGGGACAGGGGGTAGAACCGGGGAGCTGTTTTTT. It encodes CASSQGTGGRTGELFF.

This sequence joins TRBV19 and TRBJ2-5; 11 nucleotides match TRBD2. From germline, CDR1 is LNHDA and CDR2 SQIVND (reference sequence). The CDR3 covers 16 residues. Trimming cost V 3 bases and J 5 bases; bases outside gene matches: 8. CDR3 sequence reads: CASSMLAGGAAETQYF. The CDR3 DNA follows: TGTGCCAGTAGTATGCTAGCGGGGGGAGCGGCGGAGACCCAGTACTTC.

V gene TRBV4-1 combines with J gene TRBJ2-7; 7 bases align to TRBD2. Germline V gives CDR1 MGHRA, CDR2 YSYEKL. The CDR3 consists of 18 residues. V was pared by 1 base and J by 0 bases, with 12 bases of the junction left unmatched. The CDR3 DNA is TGCGCCAGCAGCCAAGGTCTGCATGCGGGGACTACCTCCTACGAGCAGTACTTC. Its translation: CASSQGLHAGTTSYEQYF.

The V gene is TRBV11-3, the J gene TRBJ2-2; the match to TRBD2 covers 9 bases. Trimming took 5 bases from V and 3 from J; bases not matched to a gene: 10. This CDR3 has 17 amino acids. Germline loops: CDR1 SGHNT, CDR2 YENEEA. CDR3 nucleotide sequence: TGTGCCAGCAGCGTGGCGGGGGGGCCGGTTGACACCGGGGAGCTGTTTTTT. The encoded protein is CASSVAGGPVDTGELFF. Looking up the rest from reference TRBV11-3 and TRBJ2-2 gives the full variable domain: EAGVVQSPRYKIIEKKQPVAFWCNPISGHNTLYWYLQNLGQGPELLIRYENEEAVDDSQLPKDRFSAERLKGVDSTLKIQPAELGDSAVYLCASSVAGGPVDTGELFFGEGSRLTVL.

The V and J genes are TRBV6-6 and TRBJ2-7, with D perhaps matching TRBD1 (5 bases). CDR1 and CDR2 (germline): MNHNY, SVGAGI (reference sequence). The germline V and J ends were trimmed by 2 bases and 6 bases, with 11 bases remaining between them. This CDR3 region has 13 residues. This CDR3 is CASSYLGHPEQYF. CDR3 nucleotides: TGTGCCAGCAGTTACCTCGGACATCCCGAGCAGTACTTC.

A few counts support this clone. J is TRBJ2-7 and V is TRBV7-9; D remains ambiguous. The V and J ends lost 5 bases and 2 bases respectively, with 16 bases between them. Germline V CDR1 and CDR2: SEHNR, FQNEAQ (reference sequence). The CDR3 is made up of 15 amino acids. CDR3 sequence (DNA): TGTGCCAGCAGCGCACGGGTTTCTGAACCCTACGAGCAGTACTTC. Encoded protein: CASSARVSEPYEQYF.

J is TRBJ2-7 and V is TRBV13; 10 nucleotides agree with TRBD2. V lost 8 bases and J lost 2; bases outside the gene matches: 18. This CDR3 has 18 amino acids. The germline CDR1 and CDR2 sequences are PRHDT and FYEKMQ (reference sequence). The CDR3 here is CASQEWGIAGGHTYEQYF. CDR3 DNA sequence: TGTGCCAGCCAAGAATGGGGGATAGCGGGGGGCCACACCTACGAGCAGTACTTC.

The chain links TRBV7-9 to TRBJ2-6; D gene unclear. Germline-derived CDR1 and CDR2 are SEHNR and FQNEAQ (reference sequence). V was pared by 5 bases and J by 0 bases, with 8 bases between. The CDR3 is 15 residues long. The CDR3: CASSQTVSGANVLTF. In DNA form, the CDR3 reads TGTGCCAGCAGCCAAACAGTCTCTGGGGCCAACGTCCTGACTTTC. Based on the CDR3 plus reference TRBV7-9 and TRBJ2-6, the full variable domain is DTGVSQNPRHKITKRGQNVTFRCDPISEHNRLYWYRQTLGQGPEFLTYFQNEAQLEKSRLLSDRFSAERPKGSFSTLEIQRTEQGDSAMYLCASSQTVSGANVLTFGAGSRLTVL.

The chain is built from TRBV19 and TRBJ2-7, with D possibly matching TRBD1 (5 bases). V dropped 5 bases and J dropped 3 bases, with 8 bases sitting between them. Per germline, CDR1 LNHDA and CDR2 SQIVND (reference sequence). The CDR3 has 12 amino acids. The CDR3 loop reads CASSLDSYEQYF. CDR3 DNA sequence: TGTGCCAGTAGTCTTGACAGCTACGAGCAGTACTTC.

The V call is TRBV27, the J call TRBJ1-2; TRBD1 is a possible D gene (6 bases). CDR1 MNHEY and CDR2 SMNVEV come from the germline V gene (reference sequence). The CDR3 has 13 amino acids. Trimming took off 3 bases at V and 8 bases at J, with 13 bases between the two ends. The CDR3 region is CASSLTGTGGYTF. CDR3 DNA sequence: TGTGCCAGCAGTTTGACAGGCACGGGGGGCTACACCTTC.

J is TRBJ2-1 and V is TRBV5-8; TRBD1 matches 7 bases. CDR1 SGHTS and CDR2 YDEGEE come from the germline V gene. This CDR3 is 18 amino acids long. The trim removed 1 base at V and 1 base at J, leaving 11 bases unmatched. The CDR3 is CASSLFWGRDSSYNEQFF. Written as DNA, the CDR3 is TGTGCCAGCAGCTTGTTCTGGGGACGGGACAGTTCCTACAATGAGCAGTTCTTC.

V is TRBV7-3 and J is TRBJ2-5; D is unresolved. Germline CDR1 and CDR2: SGHTA and FQGTGA. V was cut by 3 bases and J by 1 base, with 6 bases left in between. This CDR3 spans 13 amino acids. In nucleotides, the CDR3 is TGTGCCAGCAGCTTTTCGGTCCAAGAGACCCAGTACTTC. Protein product: CASSFSVQETQYF. The full variable domain, completed using reference TRBV7-3 and TRBJ2-5, is GAGVSQTPSNKVTEKGKYVELRCDPISGHTALYWYRQSLGQGPEFLIYFQGTGAADDSGLPNDRFFAVRPEGSVSTLKIQRTERGDSAVYLCASSFSVQETQYFGPGTRLLVL.

This chain connects TRBV27 to TRBJ2-5; perhaps TRBD2 as D (6 bases). The J call may be wrong; the DNA end is better matched by TRBJ2-7. From germline, CDR1 is MNHEY and CDR2 SMNVEV (reference sequence). This CDR3 has 13 amino acids. Here the CDR3 DNA reads TGTGCCAGCAGTTTGAGGGAGGACTACGAGCAGTACTTC. It specifies CASSLREDYEQYF.

The chain employs TRBV9 and TRBJ1-1, with D maybe TRBD1 (5 bases). Trimming took 0 bases from V and 9 from J, leaving 9 bases between them. Looked up from germline, CDR1 is SGDLS and CDR2 is YYNGEE. This CDR3 spans 12 amino acids. CDR3 loop: CASSVEGSQAFF. Written as DNA, the CDR3 is TGTGCCAGCAGCGTAGAGGGGTCTCAAGCTTTCTTT.

This clone was detected only a few times. V gene TRBV2 combines with J gene TRBJ2-3; 10 bases align to TRBD2. CDR1 is SNHLY and CDR2 is FYNNEI in the germline V gene. The ends lost 6 bases at V and 7 bases at J; junction bases unmatched: 10. The CDR3 is 15 residues long. The CDR3 sequence: CASSPTSGSSNTQYF. The CDR3 DNA follows: TGTGCCAGCAGCCCGACTAGCGGGTCTAGCAATACGCAGTATTTT.

The chain couples TRBV27 to TRBJ2-7; 7 nucleotides agree with TRBD1. This CDR3 spans 13 amino acids. The germline V gene encodes CDR1 MNHEY and CDR2 SMNVEV (reference sequence). V was clipped by 5 bases and J by 4 bases; unmatched bases: 5. CDR3 in amino acids: CASSPRTGYEQYF. The CDR3 DNA reads as TGTGCCAGCAGTCCCAGGACAGGATACGAGCAGTACTTC.